The next 12 T cell receptor beta chains were all read from a single sample in a study of blood T cell repertoires in COVID-19. Measured with immunoSEQ multiplex PCR; TCRdb has only the in-frame clones, and not every one. Counted here are fewer than 250,000 clones, around 80% occurring once; the ten biggest clones make up around 5.5%. Source material: peripheral blood. These receptors originate from a human donor in a cohort sampled during active COVID-19.

V gene TRBV19 combines with J gene TRBJ2-5; D may be TRBD1 (5 bases). The CDR3 runs to 13 residues. Germline V lookup: CDR1 LNHDA, CDR2 SQIVND (reference sequence). The V and J ends lost 9 bases and 5 bases respectively, with 16 bases between them. The CDR3 DNA reads as TGTGCCAGCTCATTCTCCCGACAGGAGACCCAGTACTTC. Its protein product is CASSFSRQETQYF.

J is TRBJ2-7 and V is TRBV9, with D perhaps TRBD2 (6 bases). Trimming removed 4 bases at V and 7 bases at J, with 27 bases between. The length of the CDR3 is 17 residues. Germline V gives CDR1 SGDLS, CDR2 YYNGEE. Written as DNA, the CDR3 is TGTGCCAGCAGCCCCCAAGAGGTAGCGGATCGATTTGGGGAGCAGTACTTC. Amino acid sequence: CASSPQEVADRFGEQYF.

The chain uses TRBV28 and TRBJ1-2; TRBD1 aligns across 9 bases. The V segment lost 1 base and the J segment 7 bases; nucleotides outside the gene matches: 10. The CDR3 runs to 16 residues. Per germline, CDR1 MDHEN and CDR2 SYDVKM. The chain's CDR3 is CASSLSTVGQGAGYTF. Written as DNA, the CDR3 is TGTGCCAGCAGTTTATCTACCGTGGGACAGGGAGCTGGCTACACCTTC.

The chain employs TRBV27 and TRBJ2-2; TRBD2 matches 11 bases. The CDR3 is made up of 17 amino acids. Unmatched junction bases numbered 10, after V lost 6 bases and J lost 4 bases. Germline loops: CDR1 MNHEY, CDR2 SMNVEV (reference sequence). The CDR3 region has the DNA TGTGCCAGCAGCCCATCCCTAGCGGGGGGCCGCACCGGGGAGCTGTTTTTT. Its protein product is CASSPSLAGGRTGELFF.

This chain connects TRBV2 to TRBJ2-1; D might be TRBD1 (5 bases). The V end was cut by 7 bases, the J end by 8 bases, with 15 bases between. The germline V gene encodes CDR1 SNHLY and CDR2 FYNNEI. This CDR3 has 13 amino acids. This CDR3 reads CASKGQGKDEQFF. DNA of the CDR3: TGTGCCAGCAAGGGGCAGGGAAAGGATGAGCAGTTCTTC.

The gene calls are TRBV10-3 and TRBJ1-1, with 8 bases lining up with TRBD1. This CDR3 comprises 14 residues. The germline V gene has CDR1 ENHRY and CDR2 SYGVKD. The ends lost 5 bases at V and 4 bases at J; junction bases unmatched: 6. In nucleotides, the CDR3 is TGTGCCATCAGTCCGGGACAGGTCATCACTGAAGCTTTCTTT. Encoded protein: CAISPGQVITEAFF.

The chain couples TRBV19 to TRBJ2-1; 9 bases match TRBD2. Germline CDR1 LNHDA, CDR2 SQIVND (reference sequence). This CDR3 is built from 18 residues. Trimming took 7 bases from V and 3 from J; bases not matched to a gene: 16. This CDR3 is CASTSRGIAGAGYNEQFF. DNA for the CDR3: TGTGCCAGTACCTCCCGGGGCATAGCGGGAGCGGGCTACAATGAGCAGTTCTTC.

The gene calls are TRBV5-1 and TRBJ2-7; TRBD2 matches at 8 bases. Germline CDR1 reads SGHRS; CDR2 reads YFSETQ. The junction had 4 bases not matched to a gene; V was cut back by 2 bases and J by 0 bases. The CDR3 length is 15 residues. The CDR3 spells CASSFSSGDSYEQYF. The CDR3 DNA sequence: TGCGCCAGCAGCTTCAGTAGCGGGGACTCCTACGAGCAGTACTTC.

The V call is TRBV19, the J call TRBJ2-2, with 8 bases matching TRBD1. CDR1 and CDR2 (germline): LNHDA, SQIVND (reference sequence). CDR3 size: 13 residues. V lost 6 bases to trimming and J lost 6 bases; unmatched junction nucleotides: 3. The CDR3 loop is CASSQDRAGELFF. The DNA for the CDR3 is TGTGCCAGTAGCCAGGACAGGGCCGGGGAGCTGTTTTTT. Full variable domain (outside the CDR3, taken from reference TRBV19 and TRBJ2-2): DGGITQSPKYLFRKEGQNVTLSCEQNLNHDAMYWYRQDPGQGLRLIYYSQIVNDFQKGDIAEGYSVSREKKESFPLTVTSAQKNPTAFYLCASSQDRAGELFFGEGSRLTVL.

V usage is TRBV14 and J usage is TRBJ2-3; TRBD2 agrees at 7 bases. This CDR3 contains 16 residues. Trimming took 1 base from V and 2 from J; bases not matched to a gene: 6. In germline, CDR1 is SGHDN, CDR2 FVKESK. The CDR3 sequence: CASSQGGAGTTDTQYF. In nucleotides, the CDR3 is TGTGCCAGCAGCCAAGGAGGAGCGGGAACCACAGATACGCAGTATTTT.

J is TRBJ2-1 and V is TRBV19; TRBD2 might be the D (6 bases). V lost 5 bases to trimming and J lost 5 bases, with 19 bases between them. Germline CDR1 and CDR2: LNHDA and SQIVND (reference sequence). There are 16 residues in the CDR3. CDR3 coding DNA: TGTGCCAGTAGTCTTTTTATGGAGGGACCCAACAATGAGCAGTTCTTC. This gives the protein CASSLFMEGPNNEQFF.

This sequence joins TRBV9 and TRBJ2-3; the match to TRBD2 covers 8 bases. This CDR3 has 15 residues. With 3 bases clipped from V and 4 bases from J, the junction kept 7 bases outside the gene matches. Germline loops: CDR1 SGDLS, CDR2 YYNGEE. CDR3 in amino acids: CASSETGLAADTQYF. The CDR3, as DNA: TGTGCCAGCAGCGAAACAGGACTAGCAGCAGATACGCAGTATTTT. Supplemented by reference TRBV9 and TRBJ2-3, the full variable domain reads DSGVTQTPKHLITATGQRVTLRCSPRSGDLSVYWYQQSLDQGLQFLIQYYNGEERAKGNILERFSAQQFPDLHSELNLSSLELGDSALYFCASSETGLAADTQYFGPGTRLTVL.